A selection of T cell receptor beta chains follows, all from one sample in a study of blood T cell repertoires in COVID-19. Only in-frame clones appear in the TCRdb table, and some are missing; sequencing was by immunoSEQ multiplex PCR. The table records some 350,000 clones, roughly 90% of them present only once. The material sequenced was peripheral blood. These receptors originate from a woman in her 30s with COVID-19, enrolled during active disease. CDR3s include the opening cysteine and the closing phenylalanine or tryptophan. D genes are given only for firm matches. Rows may omit the clone size; those that give it use once, few, many or a size class.

>NA|NA|TRBV12-2|TRBJ2-3
TGTGCAAGTCGCTTAGCGGGGGGGCGCGTTCGGGCCTGGAGTAGCACAGATACGCAGTATTTT
CASRLAGGRVRAWSSTDTQYF
>NA|NA|TRBV13|TRBJ2-3
TGTGCCAGCAGCTTAGAGTGGGACTTAAACGTCGGCACAGATACGCAGTATTTT
CASSLEWDLNVGTDTQYF
>NA|NA|TRBV7-7|TRBJ2-5
TGTGCTAGCAGCCGAATTACAGGGGAAGGGGTTCGGGGGGAGACCCAGTACTTC
CASSRITGEGVRGETQYF
>NA|TRBD1|TRBV7-2|TRBJ2-6
TGTGCCAGCAGCTTAGTCTATGACAGGGGTTCCGGGGCCAACGTCCTGACTTTC
CASSLVYDRGSGANVLTF
>once|NA|TRBV18|TRBJ1-4
TGTGCCAGCTCACCGCAGGACACCTTTAATGAAAAACTGTTTTTT
CASSPQDTFNEKLFF
>once|NA|TRBV27|TRBJ2-2
TGTGCCAGCAGTTTAAGGGGGAATAGCCCCGGGGAGCTGTTTTTT
CASSLRGNSPGELFF
>NA|TRBD1|TRBV4-3|TRBJ1-1
TGCGCCAGCAGCCAAGTGAGGGGCAGGGGGACTGAAGCTTTCTTT
CASSQVRGRGTEAFF
>NA|NA|TRBV30|TRBJ2-6
TGTGCCTGGAGTGCAGGGCGGACCGGGGCCAACGTCCTGACTTTC
CAWSAGRTGANVLTF
>NA|NA|TRBV7-7|TRBJ2-5
TGTGCTAGCAGCTTAAGCAGCAGCCAGGGGGAGACCCAGTACTTC
CASSLSSSQGETQYF
>NA|TRBD1|TRBV19|TRBJ2-1
TGTGCCAGTACCCCAGGGGGCAGTGAGCAGTTCTTC
CASTPGGSEQFF
>NA|TRBD2|TRBV5-1|TRBJ2-3
TGCGCCAGCAAGGGACTAGCGGGAGCTGGCACAGATACGCAGTATTTT
CASKGLAGAGTDTQYF
>once|TRBD1|TRBV5-1|TRBJ1-6
TGCGCCAGCAGCTCCAAACAGGGGAGCTATAATTCACCCCTCCACTTT
CASSSKQGSYNSPLHF